The source of this T cell receptor beta chain is a study of cytomegalovirus exposure and HLA in healthy donors. Overall study results and limits: The majority of TCR sequences were rare, yet some public TCRs appeared in many donors.

Researchers ran the PCR with 60 Vbeta and 13 Jbeta primers. Libraries were prepared by immunoSEQ multiplex PCR; TCRdb keeps only in-frame clonotypes and omits some of them. This sample has 130,000 or so clones, with around four fifths found just once. After removal of 4 bases from V and 4 bases from J, the junction contained 3 bases not matched to a gene. The CDR3 is 14 residues long. Germline-derived CDR1 and CDR2 are SGHDT and YYEEEE. About this clone itself: The target antigen is unknown.

This receptor was identified in a young man in good health and CMV-seronegative. The rearrangement links TRBV5-6 to TRBJ2-2; 8 bases match TRBD1. Sequenced: PBMCs. Here the CDR3 DNA reads TGTGCCAGCAGCACAGGACAGGGCACCGGGGAGCTGTTTTTT. This sequence encodes CASSTGQGTGELFF.